This TCR beta chain appears in the sequencing data of a study of human T cells and chemical hapten exposure. Study overall: Upper-back patches of 0.01% DPC were read at 6 days.

This clonotype was seen ten or more times. The study's library attached unique molecular identifiers to single cDNA molecules. TCRdb re-called the RACE reads with MiXCR, one entry per CDR3 protein. Of around 100,000 distinct CDR3 sequences in the sample, approximately 10% were seen once. Documented time point: patch test 2, 6 weeks after DPC sensitization. The treatment denotes: therapeutic diphenylcyclopropenone sensitization with weekly scalp DPC. Alopecia patients deemed DPC-suitable, aged 18 to 70, excluding pregnancy. Sequencing started from total RNA isolated from unfractionated whole blood. Germline V gives CDR1 KGHSH, CDR2 LQKENI. V dropped 2 bases and J dropped 4 bases, with 15 bases sitting between them. The CDR3 is made up of 16 amino acids.

This sample comprised whole blood, obtained in connection with sensitization to the hapten diphenylcyclopropenone (DPC). The receptor was derived from a woman aged 40 to 49 with alopecia areata. Some clones in this sample may be carry-over from other donors' samples. V gene TRBV18 combines with J gene TRBJ1-3; D unclear. The CDR3 is CASSPFGVRSGNTIYF. The CDR3 DNA sequence: TGTGCCAGCTCACCATTCGGGGTTCGGTCCGGAAACACCATATATTTT.